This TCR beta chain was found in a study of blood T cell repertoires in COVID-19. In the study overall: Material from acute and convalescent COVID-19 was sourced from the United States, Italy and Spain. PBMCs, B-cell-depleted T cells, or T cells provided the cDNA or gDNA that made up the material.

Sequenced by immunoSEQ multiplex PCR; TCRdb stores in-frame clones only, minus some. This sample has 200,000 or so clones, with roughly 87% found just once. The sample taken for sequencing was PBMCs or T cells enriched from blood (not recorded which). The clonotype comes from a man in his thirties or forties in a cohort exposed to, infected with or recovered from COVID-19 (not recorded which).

This CDR3 is CASSYSRGLAYEQYF. The CDR3 DNA reads TGTGCCAGCAGTTACAGTAGGGGACTAGCCTACGAGCAGTACTTC. This chain links TRBV6-5 with TRBJ2-7; 8 bases match TRBD2. V was pared by 2 bases and J by 2 bases, with 5 bases of the junction left unmatched. Germline CDR1 is MNHEY and CDR2 is SVGAGI. This CDR3 contains 15 residues.